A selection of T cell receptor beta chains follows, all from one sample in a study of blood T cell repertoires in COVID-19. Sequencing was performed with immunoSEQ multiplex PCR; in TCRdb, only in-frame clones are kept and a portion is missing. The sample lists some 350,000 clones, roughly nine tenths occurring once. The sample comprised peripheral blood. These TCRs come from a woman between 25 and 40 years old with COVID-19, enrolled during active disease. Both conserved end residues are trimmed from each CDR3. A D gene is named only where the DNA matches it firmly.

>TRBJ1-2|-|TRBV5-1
ASSLGGLNYGYT
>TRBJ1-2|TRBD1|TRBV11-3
ASSSQGVLGYT
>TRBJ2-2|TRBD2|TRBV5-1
ASSLLAGDPTGELF
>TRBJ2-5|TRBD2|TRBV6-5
ASSRLLAGQETQY
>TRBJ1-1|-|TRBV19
ASKRRLENTEAF
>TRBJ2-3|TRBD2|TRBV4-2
ASSQERLNSGGYTDTQY
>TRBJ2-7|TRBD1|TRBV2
ASGGQGSYEQY
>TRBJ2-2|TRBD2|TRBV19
ASRAGRDTGELF
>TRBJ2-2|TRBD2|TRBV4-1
ASSQRTGGPGTGELF
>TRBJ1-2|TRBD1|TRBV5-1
ASSTGQPAYGYT
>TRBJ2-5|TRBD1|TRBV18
ASSPRTGETQY
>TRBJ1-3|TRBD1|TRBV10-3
AISEGQDTGNTIY
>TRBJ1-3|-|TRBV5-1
AISPGSGNTIY
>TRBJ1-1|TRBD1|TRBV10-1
ASSDLNRGPAEAF
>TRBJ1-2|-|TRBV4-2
ASSQDQRDYGYT